The 25 T cell receptor beta chains below were found in one sample sequenced in a study of T cells in Graves' hyperthyroidism and ophthalmopathy. Researchers took RNA transcripts and amplified the TCR beta CDR3 regions from them. HTBI primers were used for first-round RT-PCR of the TCR CDR3. TCRdb ran MiXCR on the multiplex PCR reads and lists one entry per CDR3 protein. The sample has about 640,000 distinct CDR3 sequences; approximately 14% are singletons. Specimen: blood. These TCRs come from a woman in her fifties or sixties with Graves' ophthalmopathy.

A word on this clonotype: A clone one base away is much larger, so this may be a read error. V and J are TRBV10-3 and TRBJ1-5, with 7 positions matching TRBD1. V shed 4 bases and J 0 bases; nucleotides not matched to a gene: 3. Germline assignment: CDR1 ENHRY and CDR2 SYGVKD. This CDR3 is 15 amino acids long. The CDR3 DNA follows: TGTGCCATCAGTGGACAGGGTCGTAGCAATCAGCCCCAGCATTTT. Translation: CAISGQGRSNQPQHF.

This clonotype was picked up many times. The V and J genes are TRBV27 and TRBJ2-7; D is perhaps TRBD1 (6 bases). CDR1 MNHEY and CDR2 SMNVEV come from the germline V gene (reference sequence). The CDR3 spans 13 residues. V lost 7 bases and J lost 6, with 16 bases in between. CDR3 loop: CASTPGGGGEQYF. The DNA for the CDR3 is TGTGCCAGCACCCCGGGTGGGGGCGGCGAGCAGTACTTC.

This clonotype was seen repeatedly, ten times or more. The rearrangement joins TRBV18 to TRBJ1-1; TRBD1 is a possible D gene (6 bases). Germline assignment: CDR1 KGHSH and CDR2 LQKENI. The ends were cut back, 6 bases at V and 8 bases at J, with 13 bases in the middle. This CDR3 has 12 amino acids. CDR3 DNA sequence: TGTGCCAGCTCGGCTGGACAGCAAGAAGCTTTCTTT. Translation: CASSAGQQEAFF.

Concerning this clonotype: In this CDR3 the conserved last residue, phenylalanine or tryptophan, is missing, so a read error is likely. The chain links TRBV12-3 or TRBV12-4 to TRBJ2-5; a weak D match, TRBD2 (5 bases). The CDR3 runs 19 residues. V gave up 6 bases and J gave up 6 bases, with 32 bases separating them. The CDR3 nucleotides are TGTGCCAGCAGCCTTTCCCCTGAGCGGAGCCGACGTGCCAAGAAGACCCAGTACTCC. Translation: CASSLSPERSRRAKKTQYS.

Turning to this clonotype: This may be a read error: a much more frequent sequence differs by one nucleotide. The chain joins TRBV2 to TRBJ1-4; a possible D gene is TRBD1 (6 bases). Trimming removed 5 bases at V and 6 bases at J, with 16 bases between. From germline, CDR1 is SNHLY and CDR2 FYNNEI. The CDR3 has 15 amino acids. CDR3 sequence: CASSKRGAPDEKLFF. CDR3 DNA: TGTGCCAGCAGTAAACGGGGGGCGCCGGATGAAAAACTGTTTTTT.

This clonotype was seen at least ten times. This sequence joins TRBV2 and TRBJ2-3, with TRBD2 matching over 7 bases. CDR1 and CDR2 from the germline V gene are SNHLY and FYNNEI. The V gene end was trimmed by 3 bases and the J gene end by 3 bases; junction bases not matched to a gene: 3. The CDR3 totals 14 residues. The CDR3 is CASSEPGGTDTQYF. In DNA form, the CDR3 reads TGTGCCAGCAGTGAGCCGGGGGGAACAGATACGCAGTATTTT.

This clonotype has ten or more counts. The gene calls are TRBV11-1 and TRBJ1-1; the match to TRBD1 covers 7 bases. CDR3 size: 15 residues. CDR1 SGHAT and CDR2 FQDESV come from the germline V gene (reference sequence). V shed 1 base, J shed 1 base, and the junction held 3 bases outside the gene matches. The CDR3 spells CASSLDRGPNTEAFF. The CDR3 DNA reads TGTGCCAGCAGCTTAGACAGGGGACCGAACACTGAAGCTTTCTTT.

A remark on this clonotype: This may be a read error, as it is one base from a much larger clone. The rearrangement links TRBV28 to TRBJ2-2; TRBD2 matches at 11 bases. Germline V lookup: CDR1 MDHEN, CDR2 SYDVKM. The CDR3 has 15 residues. Trimming at V came to 5 bases and at J to 7 bases, leaving 6 bases not matched to a gene. Here the CDR3 reads CASSRTSGWLGELFF. The CDR3 DNA sequence: TGTGCCAGCAGTCGGACTAGCGGGTGGCTCGGGGAGCTGTTTTTT.

This clonotype was observed at least ten times. This sequence joins TRBV10-3 and TRBJ1-4; TRBD1 matches at 7 bases. This CDR3 is built from 14 residues. Trimming took 5 bases from V and 4 from J; bases not matched to a gene: 4. Germline V gene lookup returns CDR1 ENHRY and CDR2 SYGVKD. CDR3 loop: CAISSGQNNEKLFF. The DNA of the CDR3 is TGTGCCATCAGTTCGGGACAGAATAATGAAAAACTGTTTTTT.

This clonotype has ten or more counts. The chain uses TRBV7-8 and TRBJ1-4; D not certain. Germline CDR1 SGHVS, CDR2 FQNEAQ. This CDR3 spans 17 amino acids. Trimming cost V 1 base and J 1 base, with 13 bases left between them. The CDR3 loop reads CASSLVRVVQTNEKLFF. CDR3 DNA sequence: TGTGCCAGCAGCTTAGTGCGGGTAGTGCAAACTAATGAAAAACTGTTTTTT.

Ten or more counts support this clonotype. The chain links TRBV29-1 to TRBJ1-2; no clear D. Trimming cost V 4 bases and J 2 bases, with 8 bases left between them. The CDR3 sequence is 12 residues long. Per the germline V gene, CDR1 is SQVTM and CDR2 is ANQGSEA. The CDR3 DNA reads as TGCAGCGTTGTAAGGACCAACTATGGCTACACCTTC. Protein: CSVVRTNYGYTF.

This clonotype was observed a handful of times. The CDR3 coding sequence is TGTGCCAGCAGCCTGGACAGGGTAACGGGCGAGCAGTACTTC. Residues: CASSLDRVTGEQYF. The chain carries TRBV9 and TRBJ2-7, with TRBD1 matching over 8 bases. The V and J ends lost 4 bases and 6 bases, in that order; junction bases with no gene match: 9. The CDR3 contains 14 residues. The germline CDR1 and CDR2 sequences are SGDLS and YYNGEE.

This clonotype was seen only a few times. The chain couples TRBV29-1 to TRBJ1-5; D call uncertain. V was shortened by 4 bases and J by 4 bases, with 11 bases between the two germline ends. Germline lookup yields CDR1 SQVTM and CDR2 ANQGSEA. CDR3 length equals 13 residues. The CDR3 here is CSVGQSTNQPQHF. Written as DNA, the CDR3 is TGCAGCGTTGGTCAGTCAACTAATCAGCCCCAGCATTTT.

This clonotype showed up many times. The chain employs TRBV10-3 and TRBJ1-2; tentatively, D is TRBD1 (6 bases). This CDR3 has 17 residues. The germline gives CDR1 ENHRY, CDR2 SYGVKD. Trimming left V 3 bases short and J 0 bases short, with 17 bases between. The CDR3 bases are TGTGCCATCAGTGAACCGGGGAGGGGGGCTCCTAACTATGGCTACACCTTC. Protein: CAISEPGRGAPNYGYTF.

This clonotype occurred many times. This rearrangement joins TRBV12-3 or TRBV12-4 to TRBJ2-1; D may be TRBD1 (6 bases). This CDR3 contains 16 residues. Trimming stripped 5 bases from V and 3 bases from J, with 17 bases between. CDR3: CASSITGQTNYNEQFF. CDR3 DNA sequence: TGTGCCAGCAGTATTACAGGGCAAACCAACTACAATGAGCAGTTCTTC.

At least ten counts were recorded for this clonotype. The rearrangement links TRBV5-1 to TRBJ2-3, with D unresolved. CDR1 is SGHRS, CDR2 YFSETQ, per germline. This CDR3 contains 15 residues. Trimming removed 2 bases from V and 0 bases from J, with 10 bases in between. CDR3 DNA: TGCGCCAGCAGCTTTGTACCCGATAGCACAGATACGCAGTATTTT. It codes for CASSFVPDSTDTQYF.

The rearrangement uses TRBV29-1 and TRBJ1-1; 7 nucleotides line up with TRBD1. Germline V gene data show CDR1 as SQVTM and CDR2 as ANQGSEA. Germline trimming cut 4 bases from V and 0 bases from J; bases unmatched to any gene: 5. This CDR3 contains 14 residues. The CDR3 spells CSVAQGGLNTEAFF. Written as DNA, the CDR3 is TGCAGCGTTGCGCAGGGGGGTTTGAACACTGAAGCTTTCTTT. The complete variable domain, with remaining parts taken from reference TRBV29-1 and TRBJ1-1, reads SAVISQKPSRDICQRGTSLTIQCQVDSQVTMMFWYRQQPGQSLTLIATANQGSEATYESGFVIDKFPISRPNLTFSTLTVSNMSPEDSSIYLCSVAQGGLNTEAFFGQGTRLTVV.

This rearrangement joins TRBV18 to TRBJ1-6; D is ambiguous. Between the trimmed V and J ends, which lost 5 bases and 8 bases, there was a span of 13 bases. The CDR3 contains 14 residues. CDR1 and CDR2 (germline): KGHSH, LQKENI. The CDR3 DNA sequence: TGTGCCAGCTCATCGACGGGTAAAGATTCACCCCTCCACTTT. Protein product: CASSSTGKDSPLHF. The full variable domain, with the rest looked up from reference TRBV18 and TRBJ1-6, is NAGVMQNPRHLVRRRGQEARLRCSPMKGHSHVYWYRQLPEEGLKFMVYLQKENIIDESGMPKERFSAEFPKEGPSILRIQQVVRGDSAAYFCASSSTGKDSPLHFGNGTRLTVT.

The chain couples TRBV28 to TRBJ2-2, with 8 bases matching TRBD1. After removal of 9 bases from V and 4 bases from J, the junction contained 13 bases not matched to a gene. The CDR3 sequence is 16 residues long. CDR1 and CDR2 (germline): MDHEN, SYDVKM. The chain's CDR3 is CASFTPGTGFTGELFF. The CDR3 DNA follows: TGTGCCAGTTTCACGCCCGGGACAGGCTTCACCGGGGAGCTGTTTTTT.

The chain has TRBV6-1 and TRBJ1-5; D unclear. The V gene lost 7 bases and the J gene lost 2 bases, with 12 bases spanning the gap. The CDR3 is 14 residues long. In germline, CDR1 is MNHNS, CDR2 SASEGT. This CDR3 is CASKRFNGNQPQHF. CDR3 in DNA: TGTGCCAGCAAAAGGTTTAATGGCAATCAGCCCCAGCATTTT.

This clonotype turned up a few times. The chain is built from TRBV9 and TRBJ2-1; D possibly corresponds to TRBD2 (6 bases). CDR1 and CDR2 from the germline V gene are SGDLS and YYNGEE. The CDR3 spans 16 residues. Trimming took off 1 base at V and 4 bases at J, with 15 bases between the two ends. The CDR3 reads CASSVYRDSVYNEQFF. CDR3 nucleotides: TGTGCCAGCAGCGTATATAGGGACTCTGTTTACAATGAGCAGTTCTTC.

This clonotype was recorded a few times. This chain joins TRBV4-2 and TRBJ1-2, with TRBD1 matching 8 bases. The germline V gene encodes CDR1 LGHNA and CDR2 YNFKEQ. Unmatched junction bases numbered 8, after V lost 0 bases and J lost 8 bases. The CDR3 is 15 residues long. This chain's CDR3 is CASSQDLGQGEGYTF. The CDR3 DNA sequence: TGTGCCAGCAGCCAAGATCTAGGACAGGGTGAAGGCTACACCTTC.

This clonotype was counted at least ten times. This sequence joins TRBV11-2 and TRBJ1-2; 8 bases agree with TRBD1. The germline gives CDR1 SGHAT, CDR2 FQNNGV. Germline trimming cut 1 base from V and 4 bases from J; bases unmatched to any gene: 2. The CDR3 consists of 14 residues. The DNA for the CDR3 is TGTGCCAGCAGCTTAGTAGGGACAGGCTATGGCTACACCTTC. Translation: CASSLVGTGYGYTF. Full variable domain (remainder filled in from reference TRBV11-2 and TRBJ1-2): EAGVAQSPRYKIIEKRQSVAFWCNPISGHATLYWYQQILGQGPKLLIQFQNNGVVDDSQLPKDRFSAERLKGVDSTLKIQPAKLEDSAVYLCASSLVGTGYGYTFGSGTRLTVV.

This clonotype showed up many times. This sequence joins TRBV20-1 and TRBJ1-1; D remains unclear. Deletions cut 0 bases from V and 3 bases from J, with 5 bases between. The germline CDR1 and CDR2 sequences are DFQATT and SNEGSKA (reference sequence). The CDR3 consists of 12 residues. The CDR3 sequence is CSARDTHTEAFF. CDR3 DNA: TGCAGTGCTAGAGATACACACACTGAAGCTTTCTTT.

This clonotype has a count of ten or more. V usage is TRBV29-1 and J usage is TRBJ2-3; D is uncertain. From germline, CDR1 is SQVTM and CDR2 ANQGSEA. V gave up 5 bases and J gave up 4 bases, with 10 bases separating them. CDR3 length: 12 amino acids. CDR3 sequence (DNA): TGCAGCGTTCCCGGTGCAGCAGATACGCAGTATTTT. This gives the protein CSVPGAADTQYF.